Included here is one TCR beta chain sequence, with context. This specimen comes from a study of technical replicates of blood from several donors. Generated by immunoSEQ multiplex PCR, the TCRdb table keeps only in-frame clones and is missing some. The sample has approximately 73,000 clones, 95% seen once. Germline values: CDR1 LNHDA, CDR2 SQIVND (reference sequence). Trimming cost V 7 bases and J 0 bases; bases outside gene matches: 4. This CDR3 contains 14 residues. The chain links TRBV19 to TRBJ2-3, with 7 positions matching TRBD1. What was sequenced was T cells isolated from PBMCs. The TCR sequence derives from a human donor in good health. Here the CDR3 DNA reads TGTGCCAGTACCGGGACAGTAAGCACAGATACGCAGTATTTT. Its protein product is CASTGTVSTDTQYF. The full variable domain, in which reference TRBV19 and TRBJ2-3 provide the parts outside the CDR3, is DGGITQSPKYLFRKEGQNVTLSCEQNLNHDAMYWYRQDPGQGLRLIYYSQIVNDFQKGDIAEGYSVSREKKESFPLTVTSAQKNPTAFYLCASTGTVSTDTQYFGPGTRLTVL.